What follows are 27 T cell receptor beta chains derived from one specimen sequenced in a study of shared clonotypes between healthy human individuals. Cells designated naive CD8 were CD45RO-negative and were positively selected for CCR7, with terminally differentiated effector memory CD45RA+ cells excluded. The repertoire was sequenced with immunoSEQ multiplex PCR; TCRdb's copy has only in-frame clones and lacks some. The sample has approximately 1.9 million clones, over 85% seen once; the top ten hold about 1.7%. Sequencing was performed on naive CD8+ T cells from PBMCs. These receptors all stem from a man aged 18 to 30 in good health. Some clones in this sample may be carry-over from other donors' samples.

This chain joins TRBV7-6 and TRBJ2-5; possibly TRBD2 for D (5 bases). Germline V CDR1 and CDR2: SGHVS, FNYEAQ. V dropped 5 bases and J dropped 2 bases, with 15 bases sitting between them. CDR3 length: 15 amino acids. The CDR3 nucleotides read TGTGCCAGCAGCGACGCTCCGGGATCACAAGAGACCCAGTACTTC. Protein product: CASSDAPGSQETQYF.

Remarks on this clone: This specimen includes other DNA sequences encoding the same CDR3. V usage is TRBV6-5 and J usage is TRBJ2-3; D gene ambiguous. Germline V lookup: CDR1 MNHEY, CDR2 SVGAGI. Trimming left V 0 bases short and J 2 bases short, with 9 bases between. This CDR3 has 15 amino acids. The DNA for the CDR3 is TGTGCCAGCAGTTACTCGAGTGTTGCCACAGATACGCAGTATTTT. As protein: CASSYSSVATDTQYF.

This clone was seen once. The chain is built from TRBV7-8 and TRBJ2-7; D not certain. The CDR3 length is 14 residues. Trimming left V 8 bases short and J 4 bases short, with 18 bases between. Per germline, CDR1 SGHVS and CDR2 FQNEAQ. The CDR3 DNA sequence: TGTGCCAGCGGAGAACGGGTACCCCTTTACGAGCAGTACTTC. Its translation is CASGERVPLYEQYF.

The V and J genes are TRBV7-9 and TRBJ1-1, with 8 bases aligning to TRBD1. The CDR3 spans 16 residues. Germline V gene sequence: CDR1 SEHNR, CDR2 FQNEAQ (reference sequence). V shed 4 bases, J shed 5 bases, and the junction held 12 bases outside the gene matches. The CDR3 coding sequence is TGTGCCAGCAGCTCCCCTCGGGCAGGGGGCAATACTGAAGCTTTCTTT. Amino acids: CASSSPRAGGNTEAFF.

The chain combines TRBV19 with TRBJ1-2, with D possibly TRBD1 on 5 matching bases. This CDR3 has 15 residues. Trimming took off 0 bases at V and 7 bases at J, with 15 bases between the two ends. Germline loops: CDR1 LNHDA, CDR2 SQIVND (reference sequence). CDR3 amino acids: CASSIDGGTAFGYTF. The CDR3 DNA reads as TGTGCCAGTAGTATAGACGGGGGGACCGCCTTTGGCTACACCTTC.

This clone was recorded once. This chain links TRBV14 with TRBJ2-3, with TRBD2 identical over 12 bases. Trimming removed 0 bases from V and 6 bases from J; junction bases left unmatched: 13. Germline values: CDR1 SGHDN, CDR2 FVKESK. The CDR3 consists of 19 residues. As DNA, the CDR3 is TGTGCCAGCAGCCAAGATTTACGGCTAGCGGGAGGGTTGCCGGATACGCAGTATTTT. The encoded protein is CASSQDLRLAGGLPDTQYF. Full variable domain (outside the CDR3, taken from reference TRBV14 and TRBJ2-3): EAGVTQFPSHSVIEKGQTVTLRCDPISGHDNLYWYRRVMGKEIKFLLHFVKESKQDESGMPNNRFLAERTGGTYSTLKVQPAELEDSGVYFCASSQDLRLAGGLPDTQYFGPGTRLTVL.

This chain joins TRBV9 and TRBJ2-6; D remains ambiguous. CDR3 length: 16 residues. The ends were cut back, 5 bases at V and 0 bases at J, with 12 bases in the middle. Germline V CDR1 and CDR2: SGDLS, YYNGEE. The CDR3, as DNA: TGTGCCAGCAGGTACGGTACGGACTCTGGGGCCAACGTCCTGACTTTC. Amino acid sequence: CASRYGTDSGANVLTF. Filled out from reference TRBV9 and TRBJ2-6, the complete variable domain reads DSGVTQTPKHLITATGQRVTLRCSPRSGDLSVYWYQQSLDQGLQFLIQYYNGEERAKGNILERFSAQQFPDLHSELNLSSLELGDSALYFCASRYGTDSGANVLTFGAGSRLTVL.

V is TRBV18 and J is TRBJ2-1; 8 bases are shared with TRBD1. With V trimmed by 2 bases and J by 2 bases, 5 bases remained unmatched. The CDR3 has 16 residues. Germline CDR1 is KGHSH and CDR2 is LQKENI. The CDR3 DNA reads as TGTGCCAGCTCACCAAGCCGGACAGGGCCCTACAATGAGCAGTTCTTC. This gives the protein CASSPSRTGPYNEQFF.

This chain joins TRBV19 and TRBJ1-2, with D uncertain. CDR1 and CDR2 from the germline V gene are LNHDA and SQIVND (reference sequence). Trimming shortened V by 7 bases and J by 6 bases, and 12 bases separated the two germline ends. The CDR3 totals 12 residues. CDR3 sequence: CASNKDPNGYTF. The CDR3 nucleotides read TGTGCCAGTAATAAGGATCCCAATGGCTACACCTTC.

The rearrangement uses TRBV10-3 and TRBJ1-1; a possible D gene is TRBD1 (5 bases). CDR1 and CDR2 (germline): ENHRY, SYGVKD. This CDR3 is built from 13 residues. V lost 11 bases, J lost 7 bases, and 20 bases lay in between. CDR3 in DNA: TGTGCCGCTGGGGCAGGGAGGGGAGTTGAAGCTTTCTTT. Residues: CAAGAGRGVEAFF.

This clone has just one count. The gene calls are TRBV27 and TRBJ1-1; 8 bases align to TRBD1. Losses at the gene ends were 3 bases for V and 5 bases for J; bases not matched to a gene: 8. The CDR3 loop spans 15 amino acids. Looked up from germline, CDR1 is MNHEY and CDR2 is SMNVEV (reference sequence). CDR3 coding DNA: TGTGCCAGCAGTTTTTTAACAGGGGGGGGAACTGAAGCTTTCTTT. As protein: CASSFLTGGGTEAFF.

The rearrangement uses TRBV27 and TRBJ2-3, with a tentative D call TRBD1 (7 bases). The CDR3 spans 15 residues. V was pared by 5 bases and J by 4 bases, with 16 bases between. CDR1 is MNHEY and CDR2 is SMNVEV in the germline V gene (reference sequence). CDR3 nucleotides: TGTGCCAGCAGTCCTCGACAGGGAGGTTCAGATACGCAGTATTTT. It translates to CASSPRQGGSDTQYF.

The CDR3 DNA follows: TGTGCCAGCAGCCCGGACGGCTACGAGCAGTACTTC. It specifies CASSPDGYEQYF. This sequence joins TRBV5-5 and TRBJ2-7; D remains unclear. The V gene lost 4 bases and the J gene lost 3 bases, with 8 bases spanning the gap. Germline V lookup: CDR1 SGHKS, CDR2 YYEKEE (reference sequence). The CDR3 has 12 amino acids.

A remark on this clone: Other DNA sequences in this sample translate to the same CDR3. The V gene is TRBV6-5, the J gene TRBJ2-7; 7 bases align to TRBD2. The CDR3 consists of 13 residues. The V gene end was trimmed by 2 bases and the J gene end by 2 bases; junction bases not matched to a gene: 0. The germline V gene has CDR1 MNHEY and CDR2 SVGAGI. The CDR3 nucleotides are TGTGCCAGCAGTTACGCGGGGGCCTACGAGCAGTACTTC. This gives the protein CASSYAGAYEQYF.

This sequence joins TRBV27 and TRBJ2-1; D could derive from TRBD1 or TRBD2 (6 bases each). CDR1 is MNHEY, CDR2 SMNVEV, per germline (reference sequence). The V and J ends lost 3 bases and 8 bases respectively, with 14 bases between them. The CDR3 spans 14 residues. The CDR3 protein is CASSFQGTGHEQFF. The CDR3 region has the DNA TGTGCCAGCAGTTTCCAGGGGACTGGCCATGAGCAGTTCTTC.

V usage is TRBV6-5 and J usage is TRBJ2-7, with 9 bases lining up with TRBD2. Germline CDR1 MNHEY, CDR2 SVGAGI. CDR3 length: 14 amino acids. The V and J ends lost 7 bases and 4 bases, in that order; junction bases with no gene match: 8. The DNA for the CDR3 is TGTGCCAGCACATCGGGACTAGCCGGGTACGAGCAGTACTTC. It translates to CASTSGLAGYEQYF.

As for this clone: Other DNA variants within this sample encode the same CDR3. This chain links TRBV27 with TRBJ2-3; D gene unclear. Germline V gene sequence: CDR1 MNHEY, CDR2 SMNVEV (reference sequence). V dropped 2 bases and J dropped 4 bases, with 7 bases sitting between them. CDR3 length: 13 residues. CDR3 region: CASSLGSPDTQYF. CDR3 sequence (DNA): TGTGCCAGCAGTTTAGGGTCCCCAGATACGCAGTATTTT.

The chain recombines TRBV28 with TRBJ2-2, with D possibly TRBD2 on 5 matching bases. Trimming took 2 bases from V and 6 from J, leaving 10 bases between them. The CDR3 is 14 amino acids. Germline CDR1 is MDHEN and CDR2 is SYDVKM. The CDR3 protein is CASSLRRGSGELFF. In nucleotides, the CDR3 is TGTGCCAGCAGTTTACGCCGGGGATCCGGGGAGCTGTTTTTT.

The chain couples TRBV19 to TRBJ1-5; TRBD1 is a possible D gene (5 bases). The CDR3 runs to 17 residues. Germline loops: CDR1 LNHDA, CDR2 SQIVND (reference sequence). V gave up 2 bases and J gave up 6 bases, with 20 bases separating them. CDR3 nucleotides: TGTGCCAGTAGTATACCCCGGTTGGGGGGAGGGAGTCAGCCCCAGCATTTT. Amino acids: CASSIPRLGGGSQPQHF.

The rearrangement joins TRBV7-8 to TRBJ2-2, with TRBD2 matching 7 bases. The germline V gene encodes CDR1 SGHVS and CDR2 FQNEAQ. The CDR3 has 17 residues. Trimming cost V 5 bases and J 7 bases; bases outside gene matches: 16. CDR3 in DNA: TGTGCCAGCAGCCCCCTGGGGGGGACCTGGGGAGACGGGGAGCTGTTTTTT. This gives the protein CASSPLGGTWGDGELFF.

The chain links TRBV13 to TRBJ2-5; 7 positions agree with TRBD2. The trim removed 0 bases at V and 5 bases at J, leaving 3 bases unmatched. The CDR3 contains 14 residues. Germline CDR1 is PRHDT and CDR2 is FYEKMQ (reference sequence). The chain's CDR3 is CASSLGRREETQYF. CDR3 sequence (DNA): TGTGCCAGCAGCTTAGGAAGGCGGGAGGAGACCCAGTACTTC.

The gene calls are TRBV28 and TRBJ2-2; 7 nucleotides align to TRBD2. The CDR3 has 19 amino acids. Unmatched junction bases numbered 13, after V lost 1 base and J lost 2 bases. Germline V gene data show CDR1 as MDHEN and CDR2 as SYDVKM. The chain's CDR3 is CASSLSTSSHQDNTGELFF. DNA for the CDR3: TGTGCCAGCAGTTTATCGACTAGCAGTCACCAAGACAACACCGGGGAGCTGTTTTTT.

In DNA form, the CDR3 reads TGTGCCACCAAAGGGGACAGGGGAGATTACGAGCAGTACTTC. Translation: CATKGDRGDYEQYF. This rearrangement joins TRBV15 to TRBJ2-7; 10 bases match TRBD1. Germline V gene lookup returns CDR1 LNHNV and CDR2 YYDKDF (reference sequence). The trim removed 7 bases at V and 4 bases at J, leaving 7 bases unmatched. The CDR3 is made up of 14 amino acids.

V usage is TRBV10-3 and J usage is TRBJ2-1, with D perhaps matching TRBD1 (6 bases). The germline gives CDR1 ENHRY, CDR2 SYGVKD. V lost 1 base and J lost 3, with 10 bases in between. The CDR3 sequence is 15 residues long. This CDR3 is CAISEFTGSYNEQFF. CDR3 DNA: TGTGCCATCAGTGAGTTTACAGGGAGCTACAATGAGCAGTTCTTC.

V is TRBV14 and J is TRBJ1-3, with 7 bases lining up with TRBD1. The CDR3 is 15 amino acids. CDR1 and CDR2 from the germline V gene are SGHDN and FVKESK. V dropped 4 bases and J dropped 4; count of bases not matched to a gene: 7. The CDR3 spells CASSRNRGPGNTIYF. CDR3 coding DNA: TGTGCCAGCAGCCGAAACAGGGGACCGGGAAACACCATATATTTT.

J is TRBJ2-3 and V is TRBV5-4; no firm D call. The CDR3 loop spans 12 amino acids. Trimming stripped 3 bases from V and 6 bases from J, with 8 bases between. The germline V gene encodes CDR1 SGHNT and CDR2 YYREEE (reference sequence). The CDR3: CASSSSGDTQYF. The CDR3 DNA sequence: TGTGCCAGCAGCTCAAGTGGTGATACGCAGTATTTT.

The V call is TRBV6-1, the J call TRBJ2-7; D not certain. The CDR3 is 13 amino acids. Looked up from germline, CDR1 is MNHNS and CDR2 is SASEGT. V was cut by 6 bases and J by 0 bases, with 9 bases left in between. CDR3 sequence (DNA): TGTGCCAGCAGCACAAAGAGCTCCTACGAGCAGTACTTC. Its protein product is CASSTKSSYEQYF.